Listed below are T cell receptor beta chains from one sample, sequenced in a study of shared clonotypes between healthy human individuals. TCRdb's table, derived via immunoSEQ multiplex PCR, lists solely in-frame clones and lacks some. The table lists roughly 2.2 million clones, under 95% of them singletons, with approximately 0.4% in the top ten. Sequences were obtained from naive CD4+ T cells from PBMCs. Every receptor here comes from a man aged 18-30 years in good health. Some clones in this sample may be carry-over from other donors' samples. The CDR3 runs from the conserved cysteine through the conserved F or W. The D gene is left open where the match is weak. Clone size is stated in some rows and not others, as once, few, many or a class when expanded.

V,size,J,D,DNA,CDR3
TRBV5-4,NA,TRBJ2-5,TRBD2,TGTGCCAGCAGCGTTGGGGGGGAAGGTAGAGAGACCCAGTACTTC,CASSVGGEGRETQYF
TRBV27,NA,TRBJ2-7,TRBD2,TGTGCCAGCAGCTGGACTAGCGGGAAGGTCCAGTACTTC,CASSWTSGKVQYF
TRBV30,NA,TRBJ2-3,NA,TGTGCCTGGAGCCCAGGGCGGGGTAGCACAGATACGCAGTATTTT,CAWSPGRGSTDTQYF
TRBV6-6,NA,TRBJ2-1,TRBD2,TGTGCCAGCAGGGGGCGGGAGAACTACAATGAGCAGTTCTTC,CASRGRENYNEQFF
TRBV7-2,NA,TRBJ2-7,NA,TGTGCCAGCAGCTCCGGACTAACCTCCTACGAGCAGTACTTC,CASSSGLTSYEQYF
TRBV28,once,TRBJ1-2,TRBD1,TGTGCCAGCAGTGAAACGGACAGGGGGGGTCTGGGCTACACCTTC,CASSETDRGGLGYTF
TRBV2,once,TRBJ2-2,TRBD1,TGTGCCAGCAGTGATACCGGGACAGGGTCGAGGGTCACCGGGGAGCTGTTTTTT,CASSDTGTGSRVTGELFF
TRBV6-6,NA,TRBJ2-2,NA,NA,CASSSSVLNTGELFF
TRBV18,NA,TRBJ2-7,NA,TGTGCCAGCTCATTTGACAGCCAACTAGGGGGACGGGGCGAGCAGTACTTC,CASSFDSQLGGRGEQYF
TRBV28,NA,TRBJ2-5,NA,TGTGCCAGCAGCCCGTACCAAGAGACCCAGTACTTC,CASSPYQETQYF
TRBV6-1,NA,TRBJ1-2,NA,TGTGCCAGCAGGAGAGACAGGACTCCTAACTATGGCTACACCTTC,CASRRDRTPNYGYTF
TRBV19,NA,TRBJ2-3,NA,TGTGCCAGTAGTATATCCGGCACAGATACGCAGTATTTT,CASSISGTDTQYF
TRBV25-1,NA,TRBJ2-5,NA,TGTGCCAGCAGTGAAGTCGAGTGGGGAGAGACCCAGTACTTC,CASSEVEWGETQYF
TRBV28,few,TRBJ1-1,NA,TGTGCCAGCACTATGAACACTGAAGCTTTCTTT,CASTMNTEAFF
TRBV5-4,NA,TRBJ2-2,NA,TGTGCCAGCAGCCGTCGTGCGCTAATAAACACCGGGGAGCTGTTTTTT,CASSRRALINTGELFF
TRBV28,once,TRBJ1-4,NA,TGTGCCAGCAGTTTCGTCAGGGCTACTAATGAAAAACTGTTTTTT,CASSFVRATNEKLFF
TRBV5-1,few,TRBJ1-1,TRBD1,TGCGCCAGCACCCTAGAAGGAGGGGGCGGTGAAGCTTTCTTT,CASTLEGGGGEAFF
TRBV28,NA,TRBJ1-2,NA,TGTGCCAGCAGTTTCTTGAAGCAAATCTATGGCTACACCTTC,CASSFLKQIYGYTF
TRBV7-6,NA,TRBJ2-4,TRBD2,TGTGCCAGCAGCTTATACGAGGGACTAGTGAACATTCAGTACTTC,CASSLYEGLVNIQYF
TRBV7-8,NA,TRBJ1-5,TRBD1,TGTGCCAGCAGCTTCGAGACAGGGTATGGTCAGCCCCAGCATTTT,CASSFETGYGQPQHF
TRBV5-1,NA,TRBJ1-5,TRBD1,TGCGCCAGCAGCCCAGGGGGCGCGGGCAATCAGCCCCAGCATTTT,CASSPGGAGNQPQHF
TRBV5-6,NA,TRBJ1-4,TRBD1,TGTGCCAGCAGCTCAGGGGGCGCGGAAGAAAAACTGTTTTTT,CASSSGGAEEKLFF
TRBV10-1,NA,TRBJ2-7,NA,TGCGCCAGCAGTGAGTCCGGGACGTTGCGGGAGCAGTACTTC,CASSESGTLREQYF
TRBV4-1,NA,TRBJ2-5,TRBD2,TGCGCCAGCAGCCGACTAGCGGGAGCCCGGGAGACCCAGTACTTC,CASSRLAGARETQYF
TRBV11-2,NA,TRBJ2-5,TRBD2,TGTGCCAGCAGCCTCGGGACTAGCGGGAGGCAAGAGACCCAGTACTTC,CASSLGTSGRQETQYF
TRBV19,NA,TRBJ2-7,TRBD1,TGTGCCAGTAGCCGACCGGGACAGGTTACCCACGAGCAGTACTTC,CASSRPGQVTHEQYF
TRBV9,NA,TRBJ2-1,NA,TGTGCCAGCAGCCCCACCGCAGGGGATAAGGGGGGGCAGTTCTTC,CASSPTAGDKGGQFF
TRBV29-1,NA,TRBJ2-1,NA,TGCAGCGTCTATGGGGGGAAGACAACCTACAATGAGCAGTTCTTC,CSVYGGKTTYNEQFF
TRBV28,NA,TRBJ1-3,TRBD1,TGTGCCAGCAGGTGGGACAGGGTATCCGGAAACACCATATATTTT,CASRWDRVSGNTIYF